What follows are 9 T cell receptor beta chains derived from one specimen sequenced in a study of CD8 T cells in ankylosing spondylitis. TCRdb independently ran MiXCR on the 5' RACE reads; one entry per CDR3 protein. The data contain a few hundred thousand distinct CDR3 sequences, 20% to 30% of them singletons. The material sequenced was blood, either unsorted or a sorted T cell fraction (not recorded which). These receptors originate from a male donor with ankylosing spondylitis or in good health (not recorded which).

This clonotype was observed a few times. V gene TRBV20-1 combines with J gene TRBJ2-5; tentatively, D is TRBD1 (5 bases). The CDR3 consists of 14 residues. The germline V gene encodes CDR1 DFQATT and CDR2 SNEGSKA (reference sequence). V was clipped by 2 bases and J by 5 bases, with 15 bases between them. The CDR3 sequence is CSARNRQGFETQYF. The CDR3 DNA sequence: TGCAGTGCTAGAAATCGGCAGGGTTTTGAGACCCAGTACTTC.

This clonotype occurred many times. The V call is TRBV20-1, the J call TRBJ2-1; D is uncertain. Germline V CDR1 and CDR2: DFQATT, SNEGSKA (reference sequence). V was trimmed by 3 bases and J by 8 bases, leaving 8 bases between them. This CDR3 comprises 11 residues. This chain's CDR3 is CSASIADEQFF. CDR3 DNA sequence: TGCAGTGCTAGCATCGCGGATGAGCAGTTCTTC.

This clonotype appeared a few times. The genes are TRBV7-9 and TRBJ2-7; 9 bases agree with TRBD1. The J segment lost 5 bases and the V segment lost 0 bases, leaving 5 bases of the junction unmatched. This CDR3 has 15 amino acids. The germline V gene has CDR1 SEHNR and CDR2 FQNEAQ (reference sequence). The CDR3 is CASSLAAQGADEQYF. The CDR3 nucleotides are TGTGCCAGCAGCTTAGCGGCACAGGGGGCCGACGAGCAGTACTTC.

This clonotype was observed at least ten times. This chain joins TRBV20-1 and TRBJ2-7; no definite D call. Deletions cut 7 bases from V and 2 bases from J, with 12 bases between. The CDR3 runs 12 residues. Germline lookup yields CDR1 DFQATT and CDR2 SNEGSKA (reference sequence). CDR3 protein: CSVGVKAYEQYF. For the CDR3, the DNA is TGCAGTGTTGGAGTCAAGGCCTACGAGCAGTACTTC.

The genes are TRBV6-4 and TRBJ2-3; 9 positions agree with TRBD2. Germline V gene data show CDR1 as MRHNA and CDR2 as SNTAGT. The junction had 7 bases not matched to a gene; V was cut back by 3 bases and J by 6 bases. This CDR3 is built from 15 residues. The CDR3 sequence is CASSELAGRGDTQYF. Written as DNA, the CDR3 is TGTGCCAGCAGTGAACTAGCGGGTCGAGGGGATACGCAGTATTTT.

Ten or more counts support this clonotype. The rearrangement joins TRBV4-2 to TRBJ2-6; 9 positions agree with TRBD2. Germline loops: CDR1 LGHNA, CDR2 YNFKEQ. After removal of 3 bases from V and 0 bases from J, the junction contained 9 bases not matched to a gene. The CDR3 is 19 amino acids. This chain's CDR3 is CASSHPAALAGSGANVLTF. CDR3 nucleotides: TGTGCCAGCAGCCATCCCGCCGCACTAGCGGGCTCTGGGGCCAACGTCCTGACTTTC.

This clonotype came up many times. In DNA, the CDR3 is TGCGCCAGCAGCCAAGAAACAGGGGCCTCCTACAATGAGCAGTTCTTC. Translating gives CASSQETGASYNEQFF. The chain recombines TRBV4-1 with TRBJ2-1; 7 bases fit TRBD1. The germline V gene encodes CDR1 MGHRA and CDR2 YSYEKL. The CDR3 has 16 residues. The trim removed 0 bases at V and 0 bases at J, leaving 2 bases unmatched.

This chain links TRBV5-1 with TRBJ2-7, with 7 positions matching TRBD1. The CDR3 runs to 14 residues. The germline gives CDR1 SGHRS, CDR2 YFSETQ. With 5 bases clipped from V and 0 bases from J, the junction kept 5 bases outside the gene matches. The DNA of the CDR3 is TGCGCCAGCAGGCCCGGGACAGCCTCCTACGAGCAGTACTTC. It translates to CASRPGTASYEQYF.

There are many counts of this clonotype. The chain is built from TRBV12-3 or TRBV12-4 and TRBJ2-2, with D perhaps matching TRBD2 (5 bases). Trimming shortened V by 5 bases and J by 8 bases, and 15 bases separated the two germline ends. This CDR3 has 14 residues. CDR3 region: CASSPPGVRGELFF. The CDR3 nucleotides read TGTGCCAGCAGTCCCCCCGGGGTGAGGGGGGAGCTGTTTTTT.